This T cell receptor beta chain was retrieved from a study of liver allograft versus peripheral blood T cells. Study-level information: Blood and transplanted-liver T cell receptor repertoires from recipients were compared.

Looked up from germline, CDR1 is MDHEN and CDR2 is SYDVKM. The CDR3 runs 12 residues. Trimming stripped 4 bases from V and 5 bases from J, with 8 bases between. Findings and limits, study-wide: Repertoires of T cell receptors in liver allografts reportedly differed from peripheral blood repertoires.

TCRdb fed the reads into MiXCR, producing one record per CDR3 protein. Here the sample spans over 10,000 distinct CDR3 sequences, under 20% being singletons. In the case of this clonotype: Its target is unknown.

This clonotype was sampled from a human patient who had a liver transplant. Among the T cells, some may be from the graft donor. This chain joins TRBV28 and TRBJ1-2; D uncertain. The CDR3 coding sequence is TGTGCCAGCAGTTCTCTGACATATGGCTACACCTTC. Translating it yields CASSSLTYGYTF.